Sequencing of this T cell receptor beta chain was carried out in a study of technical replicates of blood from a handful of donors. Profiling relied on immunoSEQ multiplex PCR, and the TCRdb table lists in-frame clones only, not all of them. The sample carries tens of thousands of clones, roughly nine tenths recorded once. Germline CDR1 reads GTSNPN; CDR2 reads SVGIG (reference sequence). CDR3 length: 14 amino acids. The trim removed 5 bases at V and 6 bases at J, leaving 9 bases unmatched. The source material was T cells isolated from PBMCs. The chain carries TRBV30 and TRBJ1-5; 8 nucleotides match TRBD1. This sequence was found in a human donor in good health. Some clones in this sample may be carry-over from other donors' samples. This CDR3 reads CAWGQGGGGQPQHF. The CDR3 bases are TGTGCCTGGGGACAGGGAGGCGGGGGTCAGCCCCAGCATTTT.